One and the same sample provided the 8 T cell receptor beta chains below, sequenced in a study of T cell responses to AZD1222 COVID-19 vaccine. Only in-frame clones appear in the TCRdb table, and some are missing; sequencing was by immunoSEQ multiplex PCR. The table lists 200,000 to 300,000 clones, 85% to 95% of them singletons, with around 0.6% in the top ten. Sequences were derived from peripheral blood, sampled on day 0 of AZD1222 vaccination. Receptor source: an adult in good health.

The gene calls are TRBV4-1 and TRBJ2-5; 7 nucleotides match TRBD1. CDR3 length: 15 residues. Germline V CDR1 and CDR2: MGHRA, YSYEKL. The V and J ends lost 2 bases and 1 base, in that order; junction bases with no gene match: 4. The CDR3 DNA sequence: TGCGCCAGCAGCCAACTTGGGACAGCCCAAGAGACCCAGTACTTC. Translated, it gives CASSQLGTAQETQYF.

The sample holds one count of this clone. V is TRBV10-3 and J is TRBJ1-1; D gene ambiguous. Per the germline V gene, CDR1 is ENHRY and CDR2 is SYGVKD. Trimming left V 5 bases short and J 8 bases short, with 9 bases between. There are 11 residues in the CDR3. The CDR3 here is CAISRDREAFF. The CDR3, as DNA: TGTGCCATCAGTCGAGACCGAGAAGCTTTCTTT.

The genes are TRBV28 and TRBJ2-1; D is ambiguous. Trimming shortened V by 11 bases and J by 0 bases, and 5 bases separated the two germline ends. CDR3 length: 11 amino acids. Germline CDR1 is MDHEN and CDR2 is SYDVKM. The CDR3 loop reads CAAHSYNEQFF. CDR3 DNA sequence: TGTGCCGCTCACTCCTACAATGAGCAGTTCTTC.

The chain links TRBV5-1 to TRBJ2-7; 12 nucleotides agree with TRBD2. CDR3 size: 15 residues. J gave up 2 bases and V 4 bases, and 4 bases lay outside the gene matches. Per germline, CDR1 SGHRS and CDR2 YFSETQ. As DNA, the CDR3 is TGCGCCAGCAGCCGGACTAGCGGGGATACCTACGAGCAGTACTTC. As protein: CASSRTSGDTYEQYF.

The sample holds one count of this clone. The chain employs TRBV7-3 and TRBJ2-7, with a tentative D call TRBD1 (6 bases). Germline V CDR1 and CDR2: SGHTA, FQGTGA. Trimming removed 11 bases from V and 1 base from J, with 15 bases in between. This CDR3 contains 13 residues. CDR3 sequence (DNA): TGTGCCTACATACAGGGATCTTCCTACGAGCAGTACTTC. As protein: CAYIQGSSYEQYF.

The genes are TRBV5-1 and TRBJ2-3, with 7 bases that match TRBD2. V shed 0 bases and J 2 bases; nucleotides not matched to a gene: 6. The CDR3 covers 16 residues. Germline CDR1 and CDR2: SGHRS and YFSETQ. The CDR3 protein is CASSLVLAALTDTQYF. DNA for the CDR3: TGCGCCAGCAGCTTGGTCCTAGCGGCCCTCACAGATACGCAGTATTTT.

J is TRBJ2-7 and V is TRBV7-6, with a possible D match to TRBD1 (5 bases). The CDR3 sequence is 15 residues long. Per the germline V gene, CDR1 is SGHVS and CDR2 is FNYEAQ. With 5 bases removed from V and 2 bases from J, the gap between germline ends came to 16 bases. The DNA for the CDR3 is TGTGCCAGCAGCGCCCCTTTAGGGGTTACCTACGAGCAGTACTTC. Protein product: CASSAPLGVTYEQYF.

In DNA form, the CDR3 reads TGTGCCACCAGCAGAGATGGCAGGGTCAACACTGAAGCTTTCTTT. Amino acid sequence: CATSRDGRVNTEAFF. The chain joins TRBV15 to TRBJ1-1; tentative D call: TRBD1 (5 bases). The germline gives CDR1 LNHNV, CDR2 YYDKDF (reference sequence). The V end lost 0 bases, the J end lost 2 bases, and 10 bases lay between the germline ends. The CDR3 covers 15 residues.